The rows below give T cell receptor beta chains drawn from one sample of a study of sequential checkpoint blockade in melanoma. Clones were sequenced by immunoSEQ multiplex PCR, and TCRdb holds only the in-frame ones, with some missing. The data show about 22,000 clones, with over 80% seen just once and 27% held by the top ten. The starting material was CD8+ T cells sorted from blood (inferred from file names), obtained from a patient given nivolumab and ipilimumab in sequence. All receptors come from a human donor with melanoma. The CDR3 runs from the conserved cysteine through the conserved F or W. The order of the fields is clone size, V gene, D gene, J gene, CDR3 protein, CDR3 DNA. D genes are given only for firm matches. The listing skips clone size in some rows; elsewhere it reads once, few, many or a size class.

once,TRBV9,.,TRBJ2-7,CASSQDSTYEQYF,TGTGCCAGCAGCCAGGACAGTACCTACGAGCAGTACTTC
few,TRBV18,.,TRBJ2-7,CASSPWGDDSYEQYF,TGTGCCAGCTCACCATGGGGAGATGACTCCTACGAGCAGTACTTC
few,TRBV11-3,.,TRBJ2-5,CASSLFESPPLLQETQYF,TGTGCCAGCAGCTTATTTGAGTCCCCACCCTTATTACAAGAGACCCAGTACTTC
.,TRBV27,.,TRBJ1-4,CASSFLGTSGEKLFF,TGTGCCAGCAGTTTTTTAGGGACATCGGGTGAAAAACTGTTTTTT
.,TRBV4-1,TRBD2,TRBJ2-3,CASSSRLAGNTDTQYF,TGCGCCAGCAGCTCTCGACTAGCGGGGAACACAGATACGCAGTATTTT
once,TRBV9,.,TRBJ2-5,CASSPTPQRQETQYF,TGTGCCAGCAGCCCTACCCCCCAGCGGCAAGAGACCCAGTACTTC
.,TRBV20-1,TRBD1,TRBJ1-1,CSAPTGQGAEF,TGCAGTGCCCCCACGGGACAGGGGGCTGAATTT
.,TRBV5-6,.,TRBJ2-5,CASSSQGFAETQYF,TGTGCCAGCAGCTCCCAGGGGTTCGCAGAGACCCAGTACTTC
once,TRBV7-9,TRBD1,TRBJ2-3,CASSPGTGVSTDTQYF,TGTGCCAGCAGCCCCGGGACAGGGGTGAGCACAGATACGCAGTATTTT
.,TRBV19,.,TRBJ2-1,CASSFRRAERRGPLNEQFF,TGTGCCAGTAGTTTCCGCCGGGCCGAGCGGCGGGGCCCTCTCAATGAGCAGTTCTTC
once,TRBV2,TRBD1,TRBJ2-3,CASSVTGTGGLDTQYF,TGTGCCAGCAGTGTGACCGGGACAGGGGGCCTGGATACGCAGTATTTT
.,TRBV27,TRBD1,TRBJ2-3,CASSTTTGITDTQYF,TGTGCCAGCAGTACCACGACAGGGATCACAGATACGCAGTATTTT
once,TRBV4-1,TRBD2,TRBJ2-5,CASSRGLAGGIVQETQYF,TGCGCCAGCAGCCGTGGACTAGCGGGGGGAATAGTCCAAGAGACCCAGTACTTC
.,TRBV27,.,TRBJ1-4,CASSLRLHSEKLFF,TGTGCCAGCAGTTTAAGGCTGCACAGTGAAAAACTGTTTTTT
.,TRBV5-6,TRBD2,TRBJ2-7,CASSLGLAGYGEQYF,TGTGCCAGCAGCCTAGGACTAGCGGGGTACGGCGAGCAGTACTTC
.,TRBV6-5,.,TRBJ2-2,CASSYIGDTGELFF,TGTGCCAGCAGTTATATCGGGGACACCGGGGAGCTGTTTTTT
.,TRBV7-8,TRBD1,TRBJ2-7,CASSLAGQGAREQYF,TGTGCCAGCAGCTTAGCGGGACAGGGGGCACGCGAGCAGTACTTC
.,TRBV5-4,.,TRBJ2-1,CASSLPDSSYNEQFF,TGTGCCAGCAGCCTACCCGACTCCTCCTACAATGAGCAGTTCTTC
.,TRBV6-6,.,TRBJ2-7,CASSYSAAEVLREQYF,TGTGCCAGCAGTTACTCGGCCGCCGAGGTATTGAGGGAGCAGTACTTC
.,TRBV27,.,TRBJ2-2,CASSSPTSVSGELFF,TGTGCCAGCAGTAGTCCGACGAGCGTCTCCGGGGAGCTGTTTTTT
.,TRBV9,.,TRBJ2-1,CASSVGDIYNEQFF,TGTGCCAGCAGCGTAGGGGACATTTACAATGAGCAGTTCTTC
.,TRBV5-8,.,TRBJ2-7,CASSLDLVGAVEQYF,TGTGCCAGCAGCTTGGATTTGGTGGGGGCGGTCGAGCAGTACTTC
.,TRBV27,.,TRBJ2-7,CASQPPGPTLIHEQYF,TGTGCCAGCCAACCCCCGGGTCCCACCCTGATCCACGAGCAGTACTTC